The 16 T cell receptor beta chains listed next were all sequenced from one sample in a study of T cell changes during pregnancy in multiple sclerosis. TCRdb's copy holds only in-frame clones and misses some; the assay was immunoSEQ multiplex PCR. The sample contains almost 50,000 clones, approximately 92% of which appear only once. This material consisted of peripheral blood, taken after pregnancy. The receptors were gathered from a female donor with multiple sclerosis, enrolled in a pregnancy study.

This sequence joins TRBV10-3 and TRBJ1-1, with D unclear. CDR3 size: 13 residues. Germline V gene data show CDR1 as ENHRY and CDR2 as SYGVKD. V lost 2 bases and J 7 bases, leaving 11 bases between the germline ends. CDR3 coding DNA: TGTGCCATCAGTGAGACGGATCGGGGTGAAGCTTTCTTT. Protein product: CAISETDRGEAFF.

The chain joins TRBV7-2 to TRBJ2-5; 7 positions agree with TRBD2. The length of the CDR3 is 14 residues. Per the germline V gene, CDR1 is SGHTA and CDR2 is FQGNSA. With 2 bases clipped from V and 5 bases from J, the junction kept 5 bases outside the gene matches. This CDR3 is CASSLIRGGETQYF. The CDR3 DNA is TGTGCCAGCAGCTTAATAAGGGGAGGGGAGACCCAGTACTTC.

This clone has just one count. This chain joins TRBV21-1 and TRBJ1-5; the table assigns TRBD1, which was not confirmed against the DNA. TRBV21-1 corresponds to a pseudogene. The CDR3 totals 20 residues. The CDR3 reads CASSRPDRGATPYSNQPQHF. CDR3 DNA sequence: TGTGCCAGCAGCCGGCCGGACAGGGGCGCCACTCCATATAGCAATCAGCCCCAGCATTTT.

The chain uses TRBV7-9 and TRBJ2-3; a weak D match, TRBD1 (6 bases). V lost 4 bases and J lost 4, with 12 bases in between. The CDR3 loop spans 14 amino acids. CDR1 and CDR2 (germline): SEHNR, FQNEAQ (reference sequence). CDR3 bases: TGTGCCAGCAGCTCCCTATACAGGGCAGATACGCAGTATTTT. As protein: CASSSLYRADTQYF.

This rearrangement joins TRBV9 to TRBJ1-2; the D gene is possibly TRBD1 (5 bases). V lost 4 bases and J 4 bases, leaving 17 bases between the germline ends. The germline CDR1 and CDR2 sequences are SGDLS and YYNGEE. The length of the CDR3 is 15 residues. The CDR3 DNA is TGTGCCAGCAGCCCCGAGGTCGGGACTAGCTATGGCTACACCTTC. Its translation is CASSPEVGTSYGYTF. Looking up the rest from reference TRBV9 and TRBJ1-2 gives the full variable domain: DSGVTQTPKHLITATGQRVTLRCSPRSGDLSVYWYQQSLDQGLQFLIQYYNGEERAKGNILERFSAQQFPDLHSELNLSSLELGDSALYFCASSPEVGTSYGYTFGSGTRLTVV.

The rearrangement links TRBV30 to TRBJ1-2; the D gene is possibly TRBD1 (5 bases). V lost 2 bases, J lost 4 bases, and 8 bases lay in between. The V gene's germline CDR1 is GTSNPN and CDR2 SVGIG (reference sequence). The CDR3 has 12 amino acids. The CDR3 is CAWSRQRYGYTF. The CDR3 bases are TGTGCCTGGAGTCGACAGCGCTATGGCTACACCTTC.

The chain recombines TRBV6-5 with TRBJ1-1; tentative D call: TRBD1 (6 bases). Germline V gives CDR1 MNHEY, CDR2 SVGAGI. CDR3 length: 14 amino acids. Between the trimmed V and J ends, which lost 6 bases and 1 base, there was a span of 12 bases. The DNA of the CDR3 is TGTGCCAGCAGCCTGGGACACTCGAACACTGAAGCTTTCTTT. Protein product: CASSLGHSNTEAFF.

The V gene is TRBV5-4, the J gene TRBJ1-2; D remains ambiguous. The germline CDR1 and CDR2 sequences are SGHNT and YYREEE (reference sequence). This CDR3 spans 12 amino acids. The V end was cut by 0 bases, the J end by 4 bases, with 4 bases between. CDR3: CASSLGGYGYTF. CDR3 sequence (DNA): TGTGCCAGCAGCTTGGGCGGCTATGGCTACACCTTC.

The chain combines TRBV6-1 with TRBJ1-1, with D tentatively TRBD1 (6 bases). The CDR3 contains 14 residues. Trimming cost V 0 bases and J 5 bases, with 10 bases left between them. Germline CDR1 reads MNHNS; CDR2 reads SASEGT. The CDR3: CASSEARGATEAFF. In DNA, the CDR3 is TGTGCCAGCAGTGAAGCGCGGGGGGCAACTGAAGCTTTCTTT.

The chain carries TRBV7-9 and TRBJ2-7, with D unclear. This CDR3 has 15 amino acids. CDR1 and CDR2 from the germline V gene are SEHNR and FQNEAQ (reference sequence). The V end was cut by 1 base, the J end by 0 bases, with 10 bases between. CDR3 amino acids: CASSLGPVSSYEQYF. Written as DNA, the CDR3 is TGTGCCAGCAGCTTAGGCCCGGTTAGCTCCTACGAGCAGTACTTC.

The chain links TRBV7-2 to TRBJ2-7; TRBD2 matches at 10 bases. After removal of 2 bases from V and 4 bases from J, the junction contained 8 bases not matched to a gene. CDR3 length: 16 residues. Germline values: CDR1 SGHTA, CDR2 FQGNSA. The CDR3 is CASSLFTSGVGYEQYF. The DNA of the CDR3 is TGTGCCAGCAGCTTATTTACTAGCGGGGTAGGGTACGAGCAGTACTTC.

The chain employs TRBV11-2 and TRBJ2-2; D not resolved. With 2 bases removed from V and 4 bases from J, the gap between germline ends came to 8 bases. Germline CDR1 and CDR2: SGHAT and FQNNGV. The CDR3 loop spans 14 amino acids. CDR3 region: CASSLYQATGELFF. The CDR3 DNA follows: TGTGCCAGCAGCTTATATCAAGCCACCGGGGAGCTGTTTTTT.

The chain is built from TRBV19 and TRBJ2-5; TRBD2 agrees at 8 bases. The V gene's germline CDR1 is LNHDA and CDR2 SQIVND (reference sequence). Germline trimming cut 7 bases from V and 1 base from J; bases unmatched to any gene: 5. This CDR3 spans 14 amino acids. CDR3 bases: TGTGCCAGTACCTTGAGCGGGGGCCAAGAGACCCAGTACTTC. This translates into CASTLSGGQETQYF. The full variable domain, its missing parts supplied by reference TRBV19 and TRBJ2-5, is DGGITQSPKYLFRKEGQNVTLSCEQNLNHDAMYWYRQDPGQGLRLIYYSQIVNDFQKGDIAEGYSVSREKKESFPLTVTSAQKNPTAFYLCASTLSGGQETQYFGPGTRLLVL.

Of note for this clone: At one of its ends the junction is not consistent with the germline gene, which may arise from a read error. The chain couples TRBV11-2 to TRBJ2-7; D may be TRBD1 (6 bases). Germline V lookup: CDR1 SGHAT, CDR2 FQNNGV. CDR3 length: 11 residues. CDR3 in amino acids: CASTEGTRVHF. For the CDR3, the DNA is TGTGCCAGTACCGAGGGGACACGGGTACACTTC.

J is TRBJ1-1 and V is TRBV14; D perhaps matches TRBD1 (6 bases). V lost 1 base to trimming and J lost 6 bases, with 12 bases between them. CDR1 and CDR2 from the germline V gene are SGHDN and FVKESK. This CDR3 has 14 residues. DNA for the CDR3: TGTGCCAGCAGCCAAGGACAGGTGATGGCTGAAGCTTTCTTT. The encoded protein is CASSQGQVMAEAFF. Full variable domain (rest looked up from reference TRBV14 and TRBJ1-1): EAGVTQFPSHSVIEKGQTVTLRCDPISGHDNLYWYRRVMGKEIKFLLHFVKESKQDESGMPNNRFLAERTGGTYSTLKVQPAELEDSGVYFCASSQGQVMAEAFFGQGTRLTVV.

The CDR3 nucleotides are TGCGCCAGCAGCCAAGAGGGGGGTCGGAATTCACCCCTCCACTTT. This translates into CASSQEGGRNSPLHF. V and J are TRBV4-1 and TRBJ1-6, with D possibly being TRBD1 (5 bases). V lost 0 bases to trimming and J lost 7 bases, with 10 bases between them. Germline V gene lookup returns CDR1 MGHRA and CDR2 YSYEKL. The CDR3 has 15 amino acids.